These T cell receptor beta chains were read from a single sample in a study of blood T cell repertoires in COVID-19. The method was immunoSEQ multiplex PCR; TCRdb's version includes in-frame clones alone and lacks a portion of them. The data show 98,000 or so clones, 90% to 95% seen once. Sequencing used peripheral blood. These receptors came from a human donor in a cohort sampled during active COVID-19. Both conserved end residues are part of each CDR3. D genes are given only for firm matches. The size entry is marked missing in some rows and otherwise reads once, few, many or a size class.

length,size,J,D,V,DNA,CDR3
13,-,TRBJ2-3,-,TRBV15,TGTGCCACCAGCAGAGATCCGGGAGATACGCAGTATTTT,CATSRDPGDTQYF
14,-,TRBJ1-4,-,TRBV27,TGTGCCAGCAGCGGAGGACGGTCGCATGAAAAACTGTTTTTT,CASSGGRSHEKLFF
15,-,TRBJ1-2,-,TRBV15,TGTGCCACCAGCAGAGGGGACACCTCGAACTATGGCTACACCTTC,CATSRGDTSNYGYTF
18,-,TRBJ2-3,-,TRBV24-1,TGTGCCACCAGCGAACACAGGGCCAGCAGATATGGCACAGATACGCAGTATTTT,CATSEHRASRYGTDTQYF
16,-,TRBJ2-3,TRBD1,TRBV11-2,TGTGCCAGCAGCCCAGAAGGGTGGGGACAGGCAGATACGCAGTATTTT,CASSPEGWGQADTQYF
12,-,TRBJ1-2,TRBD1,TRBV5-8,TGTGCCAGCAGCCCGCGGACAGGTGGCTACACCTTC,CASSPRTGGYTF
15,-,TRBJ2-7,-,TRBV4-3,TGCGCCAGCAGCCAAGACCAGGGGAACTCCTACGAGCAGTACTTC,CASSQDQGNSYEQYF
13,few,TRBJ1-6,-,TRBV7-6,TGTGCCAGCAGCTTAAGTCTTCGGTCACCCCTCCACTTT,CASSLSLRSPLHF
13,few,TRBJ1-2,-,TRBV18,TGTGCCAGCTCGCCGGACAACGTGGGTGGCTACACCTTC,CASSPDNVGGYTF
16,-,TRBJ2-7,-,TRBV28,TGTGCCAGCAGCCCCTCGGGATGGGGGGAGGAATGCGAGCAGTACTTC,CASSPSGWGEECEQYF
14,-,TRBJ1-1,TRBD1,TRBV27,TGTGCCAGCAGCGGACAGGGAGCCCGCACTGAAGCTTTCTTT,CASSGQGARTEAFF
13,few,TRBJ2-1,-,TRBV6-5,TGTGCCAGCATTTCCCGACTCTACAATGAGCAGTTCTTC,CASISRLYNEQFF
13,-,TRBJ1-5,-,TRBV18,TGTGCCAGCTCACCACAGGGGTACCAGCCCCAGCATTTT,CASSPQGYQPQHF
15,-,TRBJ2-3,TRBD2,TRBV7-9,TGTGCCAGCAGCTCCACTAGCGGGAGGGCAGATACGCAGTATTTT,CASSSTSGRADTQYF
13,-,TRBJ2-3,-,TRBV13,TGTGCCAGCAGCTTACGGGAGACAGATACGCAGTATTTT,CASSLRETDTQYF
17,-,TRBJ2-1,TRBD2,TRBV5-5,TGTGCCAGCAGCGCCGACCAGGGACTAGCGGCCTACAATGAGCAGTTCTTC,CASSADQGLAAYNEQFF
17,-,TRBJ2-1,TRBD2,TRBV7-9,TGTGCCAGCAGCTTACCCCGGACTAGCGGGGATCTCAATGAGCAGTTCTTC,CASSLPRTSGDLNEQFF
16,-,TRBJ1-5,TRBD1,TRBV6-2/TRBV6-3,TGTGCCAGCAGTAGTATCAGGGGGCAAGGCAATCAGCCCCAGCATTTT,CASSSIRGQGNQPQHF
17,-,TRBJ1-1,-,TRBV27,TGTGCCAGCAGTTTCAGAAGGGGTTGGCAAAGGAACACTGAAGCTTTCTTT,CASSFRRGWQRNTEAFF
15,-,TRBJ2-7,TRBD2,TRBV11-2,TGTGCCAGCAGACCTACTAGCGGGAGCTCCTACGAGCAGTACTTC,CASRPTSGSSYEQYF
13,-,TRBJ1-5,-,TRBV29-1,TGCAGCGTTGCCCAGGGTTTGGATCAGCCCCAGCATTTT,CSVAQGLDQPQHF
17,-,TRBJ2-1,TRBD1,TRBV6-2/TRBV6-3,TGTGCCAGCAGTTACTCGACAGGGGGTTTTAACTACAATGAGCAGTTCTTC,CASSYSTGGFNYNEQFF
18,-,TRBJ1-6,-,TRBV2,TGTGCCAGCAGTGAAGCGGTGCAGTCTTACTCCTATAATTCACCCCTCCACTTT,CASSEAVQSYSYNSPLHF
15,-,TRBJ2-3,TRBD2,TRBV27,TGTGCCAGCAGACCAGCGGGAGGGAGCACAGATACGCAGTATTTT,CASRPAGGSTDTQYF
15,-,TRBJ2-1,-,TRBV19,TGTGCCAGTAGTATACGGGGTTCTGAGAGAAATGAGCAGTTCTTC,CASSIRGSERNEQFF
13,-,TRBJ1-1,TRBD1,TRBV11-1,TGTGCCAGTGCGACAGGGATGAACACTGAAGCTTTCTTT,CASATGMNTEAFF
11,-,TRBJ1-2,-,TRBV6-5,TGTGCCAGCAAGGCAGCGTATGGCTACACCTTC,CASKAAYGYTF
15,-,TRBJ2-5,TRBD2,TRBV28,TGTGCCAGCAGAGGAGCGGGAGCTTGGGAAGAGACCCAGTACTTC,CASRGAGAWEETQYF
16,-,TRBJ2-2,-,TRBV4-3,TGCGCCAGCAGCCAAGCCCCGGGTGCGAACACCGGGGAGCTGTTTTTT,CASSQAPGANTGELFF
12,-,TRBJ2-5,-,TRBV5-4,TGTGCCAGCAGCTCCCCCCTCGGGACCCAGTACTTC,CASSSPLGTQYF
16,-,TRBJ2-2,TRBD2,TRBV9,TGTGCCAGCAGCGTAGAGTGGGGACTATCAACCGGGGAGCTGTTTTTT,CASSVEWGLSTGELFF
13,-,TRBJ2-7,-,TRBV25-1,TGTGCCAGCAGTGACCTGAACGAGTACGAGCAGTACTTC,CASSDLNEYEQYF
17,once,TRBJ2-1,TRBD2,TRBV4-1,TGCGCCAGCAGCCATCCCCTGGGGACTAGCACGGTTATTGAGCAGTTCTTC,CASSHPLGTSTVIEQFF
15,-,TRBJ2-1,-,TRBV11-2,TGTGCCAGCAGCTCCGAGCGGCTCTCCTACAATGAGCAGTTCTTC,CASSSERLSYNEQFF
13,-,TRBJ2-1,TRBD2,TRBV6-4,TGTGCCAGCAGTGACTCGTTTAGCGGGGGGCAGTTCTTC,CASSDSFSGGQFF
13,-,TRBJ2-7,-,TRBV29-1,TGCAGCGCCGAAGGCGTCCGGGGATCCGAGCAGTACTTC,CSAEGVRGSEQYF
16,few,TRBJ2-7,TRBD1,TRBV5-4,TGTGCCAGCAGCTCAACCCCCCGGGACAGGGTCTACGAGCAGTACTTC,CASSSTPRDRVYEQYF
14,-,TRBJ2-1,TRBD1,TRBV24-1,TGTGCCACCAGTTCAGGGGGTATGATCAATGAGCAGTTCTTC,CATSSGGMINEQFF
14,-,TRBJ1-3,TRBD1,TRBV19,TGTGCCAGTGCATGGGGGACAGCGGGAAACACCATATATTTT,CASAWGTAGNTIYF
14,-,TRBJ2-1,-,TRBV7-9,TGTGCCAGCAGCTTCCCAGCGGGCCGCAATGAGCAGTTCTTC,CASSFPAGRNEQFF
14,-,TRBJ2-7,TRBD2,TRBV4-2,TGTGCCAGCAGCCGAGAGCGGGGGGCCTACGAGCAGTACTTC,CASSRERGAYEQYF
13,-,TRBJ2-5,-,TRBV13,TGTGCCAGCAGCGAAGGACAGCAAGAGACCCAGTACTTC,CASSEGQQETQYF
16,-,TRBJ2-1,TRBD2,TRBV7-6,TGTGCCAGCAGCCCGGGCCGAGCGGGAGACTACAATGAGCAGTTCTTC,CASSPGRAGDYNEQFF
15,-,TRBJ1-2,-,TRBV5-8,TGTGCCAGCAGCTTGTCGGGTCCGTGGGACTATGGCTACACCTTC,CASSLSGPWDYGYTF
14,few,TRBJ2-3,TRBD1,TRBV30,TGTGCCTGGAGGCTAGGGGGCCGGGGAGATACGCAGTATTTT,CAWRLGGRGDTQYF
15,-,TRBJ2-2,-,TRBV7-9,TGTGCCAGCAGCTTCAAGGGGACGAACACCGGGGAGCTGTTTTTT,CASSFKGTNTGELFF
14,-,TRBJ2-7,-,TRBV5-4,TGTGCCAGCAGCTCGAAGGGACATCTCTACGAGCAGTACTTC,CASSSKGHLYEQYF
17,-,TRBJ2-7,-,TRBV11-2,TGTGCCAGCAGCTTAGGTCGAGGCGGGTTAAGCTCCTACGAGCAGTACTTC,CASSLGRGGLSSYEQYF
11,once,TRBJ2-7,-,TRBV7-9,TGTGCCAGCAGCCCCCAGAACGAGCAGTACTTC,CASSPQNEQYF
16,-,TRBJ2-5,-,TRBV29-1,TGCAGCGTTCGCAAGAGCGTTCAGGGGTTTCAAGAGACCCAGTACTTC,CSVRKSVQGFQETQYF
16,-,TRBJ1-6,TRBD1,TRBV11-2,TGTGCCAGCAGCGTTAGTGTGACAGGGGGTTCTTCACCCCTCCACTTT,CASSVSVTGGSSPLHF
12,-,TRBJ2-7,TRBD2,TRBV11-2,TGTGCCAGCAGCTCCGGGGGGTACGAGCAGTACTTC,CASSSGGYEQYF
16,once,TRBJ2-7,TRBD1,TRBV4-3,TGCGCCAGCAGCCAAGAGCCGACAGGGGGGTCCTACGAGCAGTACTTC,CASSQEPTGGSYEQYF